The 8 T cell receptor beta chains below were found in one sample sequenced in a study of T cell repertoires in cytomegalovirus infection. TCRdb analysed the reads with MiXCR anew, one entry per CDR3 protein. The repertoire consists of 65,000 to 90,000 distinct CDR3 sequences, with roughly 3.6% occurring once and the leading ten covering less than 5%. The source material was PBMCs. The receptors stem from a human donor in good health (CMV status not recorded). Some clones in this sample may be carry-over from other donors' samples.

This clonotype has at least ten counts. The CDR3 spells CASSSSGTGWHEQYF. The CDR3 nucleotides are TGTGCCAGCAGTTCTTCCGGGACAGGGTGGCACGAGCAGTACTTC. The chain combines TRBV28 with TRBJ2-7; 9 nucleotides align to TRBD1. Germline V gene sequence: CDR1 MDHEN, CDR2 SYDVKM. The J segment lost 5 bases and the V segment lost 4 bases, leaving 9 bases of the junction unmatched. The CDR3 is made up of 15 amino acids. Full variable domain (outside the CDR3, taken from reference TRBV28 and TRBJ2-7): DVKVTQSSRYLVKRTGEKVFLECVQDMDHENMFWYRQDPGLGLRLIYFSYDVKMKEKGDIPEGYSVSREKKERFSLILESASTNQTSMYLCASSSSGTGWHEQYFGPGTRLTVT.

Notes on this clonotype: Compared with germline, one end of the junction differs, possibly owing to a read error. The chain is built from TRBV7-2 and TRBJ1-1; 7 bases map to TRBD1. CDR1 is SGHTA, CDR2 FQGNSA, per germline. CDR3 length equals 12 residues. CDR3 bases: TGTGCCAGTTTCCAGGGGGTAACTGAAGCTTGCTTT. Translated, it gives CASFQGVTEACF. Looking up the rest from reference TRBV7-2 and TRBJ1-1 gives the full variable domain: GAGVSQSPSNKVTEKGKDVELRCDPISGHTALYWYRQSLGQGLEFLIYFQGNSAPDKSGLPSDRFSAERTGGSVSTLTIQRTQQEDSAVYLCASFQGVTEACFGQGTRLTVV.

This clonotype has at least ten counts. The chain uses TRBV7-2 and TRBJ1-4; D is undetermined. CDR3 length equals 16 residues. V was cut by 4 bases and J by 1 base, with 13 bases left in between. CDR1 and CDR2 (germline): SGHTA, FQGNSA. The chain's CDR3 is CASSYWAGGTNEKLFF. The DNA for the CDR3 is TGTGCCAGCAGCTACTGGGCGGGAGGAACTAATGAAAAACTGTTTTTT.

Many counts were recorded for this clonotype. Here the CDR3 reads CATLLGQGHEQYF. The CDR3 DNA sequence: TGTGCCACCCTTCTCGGACAGGGCCACGAGCAGTACTTC. V usage is TRBV28 and J usage is TRBJ2-7; 8 positions agree with TRBD1. V shed 10 bases, J shed 5 bases, and the junction held 10 bases outside the gene matches. The CDR3 consists of 13 residues. The germline CDR1 and CDR2 sequences are MDHEN and SYDVKM.

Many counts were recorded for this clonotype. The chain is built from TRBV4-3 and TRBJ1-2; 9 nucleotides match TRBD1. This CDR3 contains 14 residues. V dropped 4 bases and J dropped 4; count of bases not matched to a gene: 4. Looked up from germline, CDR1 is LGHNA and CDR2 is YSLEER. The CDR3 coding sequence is TGCGCCAGCAGCCGCGACAGGGGGATCTATGGCTACACCTTC. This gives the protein CASSRDRGIYGYTF.

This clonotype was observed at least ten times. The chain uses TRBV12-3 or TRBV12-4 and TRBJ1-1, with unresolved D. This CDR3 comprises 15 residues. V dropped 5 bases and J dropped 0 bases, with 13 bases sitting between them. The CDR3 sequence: CASSTLYTMNTEAFF. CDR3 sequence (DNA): TGTGCCAGCAGTACTCTATACACCATGAACACTGAAGCTTTCTTT.

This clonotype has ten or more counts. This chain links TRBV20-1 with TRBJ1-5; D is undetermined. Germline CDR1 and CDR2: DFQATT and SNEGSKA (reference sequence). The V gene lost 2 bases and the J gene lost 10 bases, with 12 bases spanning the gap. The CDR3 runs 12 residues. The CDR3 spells CSARPGPGPQHF. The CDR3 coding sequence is TGCAGTGCTAGACCTGGTCCCGGACCCCAGCATTTT.

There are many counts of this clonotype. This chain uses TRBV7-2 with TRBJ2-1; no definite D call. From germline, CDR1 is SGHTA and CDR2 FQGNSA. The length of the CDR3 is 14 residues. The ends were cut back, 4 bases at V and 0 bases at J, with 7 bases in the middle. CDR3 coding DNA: TGTGCCAGCAGCTCGACGGGCTCCTACAATGAGCAGTTCTTC. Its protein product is CASSSTGSYNEQFF.